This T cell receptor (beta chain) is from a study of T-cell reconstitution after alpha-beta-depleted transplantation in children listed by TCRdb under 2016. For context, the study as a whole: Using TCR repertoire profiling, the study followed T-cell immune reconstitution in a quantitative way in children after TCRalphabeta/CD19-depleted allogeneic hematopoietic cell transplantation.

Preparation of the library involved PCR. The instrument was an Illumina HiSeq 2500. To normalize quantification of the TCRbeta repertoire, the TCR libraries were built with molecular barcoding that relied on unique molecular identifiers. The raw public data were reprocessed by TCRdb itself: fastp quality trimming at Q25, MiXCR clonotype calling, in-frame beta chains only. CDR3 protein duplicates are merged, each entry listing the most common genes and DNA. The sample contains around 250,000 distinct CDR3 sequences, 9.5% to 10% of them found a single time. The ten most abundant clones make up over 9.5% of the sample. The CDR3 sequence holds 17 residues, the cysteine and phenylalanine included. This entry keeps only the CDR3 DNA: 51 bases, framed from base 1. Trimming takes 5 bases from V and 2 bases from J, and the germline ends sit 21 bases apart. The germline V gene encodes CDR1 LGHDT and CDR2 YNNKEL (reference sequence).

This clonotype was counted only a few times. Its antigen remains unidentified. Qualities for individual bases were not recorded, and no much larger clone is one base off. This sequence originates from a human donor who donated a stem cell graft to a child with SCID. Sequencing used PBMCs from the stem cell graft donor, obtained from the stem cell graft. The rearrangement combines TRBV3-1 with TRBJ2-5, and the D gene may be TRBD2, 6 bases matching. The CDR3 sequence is CASSSILTTRDQETQYF. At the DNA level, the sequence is TGTGCCAGCAGCTCAATATTGACGACTAGAGATCAAGAGACCCAGTACTTC.